This is a list of T cell receptor beta chains from one sample in a study of cytomegalovirus exposure and HLA in healthy donors. The data were produced by immunoSEQ multiplex PCR, yet TCRdb's version contains in-frame clones alone and is incomplete. There are 150,000 to 200,000 clones in the sample; 70% to 85% occur only once, and about 6% lies in the top ten. The sample was PBMCs. The receptors here all came from a man aged 50 or older in good health and CMV-seropositive. Both conserved end residues are part of each CDR3. A D gene is named only where the DNA matches it firmly. Clone size is given for some rows only: seen once, a few or many times, or a class if the clone is expanded.

.	.	TRBV19	TRBJ1-2	CASSIRGSGGYTF	TGTGCCAGTAGTATAAGGGGATCGGGTGGCTACACCTTC
TRBD1	.	TRBV10-1	TRBJ1-4	CASRASLQGTLFF	TGCGCCAGCAGGGCCTCACTACAGGGGACACTGTTTTTT
.	.	TRBV7-3	TRBJ2-2	CASSLLGQVLFF	TGTGCCAGCAGCTTACTGGGCCAGGTGCTGTTTTTT
TRBD1	.	TRBV9	TRBJ1-5	CASSSGQAYNQPQHF	TGTGCCAGCAGCTCGGGACAGGCTTACAATCAGCCCCAGCATTTT
TRBD2	.	TRBV5-1	TRBJ2-3	CASSHQAGGRRGTDTQYF	TGCGCCAGCAGCCACCAAGCGGGAGGGCGTCGTGGCACAGATACGCAGTATTTT
.	once	TRBV6-5	TRBJ1-5	CASRRDSNQPQHF	TGTGCCAGCAGGAGGGATAGCAATCAGCCCCAGCATTTT
TRBD1	.	TRBV7-8	TRBJ2-7	CASSLVVAGGYEQYF	TGTGCCAGCAGCTTAGTTGTGGCAGGGGGCTACGAGCAGTACTTC
TRBD2	once	TRBV19	TRBJ2-7	CASSIEVGLAGAAYEQYF	TGTGCCAGTAGTATAGAGGTGGGACTAGCGGGGGCCGCCTACGAGCAGTACTTC
.	.	TRBV27	TRBJ2-3	CASSPQQAGRTDTQYF	TGTGCCAGCAGTCCTCAACAAGCGGGTCGGACAGATACGCAGTATTTT
.	medium-sized	TRBV23-1	TRBJ2-7	CASSQFGRVSRAYEQYF	TGCGCCAGCAGTCAATTTGGAAGGGTCTCGAGGGCTTACGAGCAGTACTTC
.	.	TRBV6-5	TRBJ1-2	CASTPYGASNYGYTF	TGTGCCAGCACCCCTTATGGGGCGTCTAACTATGGCTACACCTTC
TRBD2	once	TRBV5-1	TRBJ2-2	CASSLRLAGGTPNTGELFF	TGCGCCAGCAGCTTGCGACTAGCGGGAGGCACCCCGAACACCGGGGAGCTGTTTTTT
.	.	TRBV5-8	TRBJ1-3	CASSPGLFQEDTIYF	TGTGCCAGCAGCCCTGGACTTTTCCAAGAAGACACCATATATTTT
TRBD1	.	TRBV11-2	TRBJ2-7	CASSLDPGQGIYEQYF	TGTGCCAGCAGCTTAGATCCCGGACAGGGTATCTACGAGCAGTACTTC
.	.	TRBV10-2	TRBJ2-1	CASSPPGSYNEQFF	TGCGCCAGCAGTCCGCCAGGGTCCTACAATGAGCAGTTCTTC
TRBD1	.	TRBV9	TRBJ2-1	CASSVVGTGVDEQFF	TGTGCCAGCAGCGTAGTTGGGACAGGGGTCGATGAGCAGTTCTTC
.	.	TRBV5-1	TRBJ2-1	CASSPGLNRYNEQFF	TGCGCCAGCAGCCCGGGACTCAACAGATACAATGAGCAGTTCTTC
TRBD2	.	TRBV5-6	TRBJ2-7	CASSLVSGGGKQYF	TGTGCCAGCAGCTTGGTTAGCGGGGGAGGGAAGCAGTACTTC
TRBD1	.	TRBV27	TRBJ1-1	CAGSRTGPLNAEAFF	TGTGCCGGCAGTAGGACAGGGCCACTTAACGCTGAAGCTTTCTTT
TRBD2	.	TRBV7-3	TRBJ2-1	CASSPSGGMNEQFF	TGTGCCAGCAGCCCCTCGGGGGGGATGAATGAGCAGTTCTTC
.	.	TRBV29-1	TRBJ2-3	CSVGASTDTQYF	TGCAGCGTTGGGGCCAGCACAGATACGCAGTATTTT
TRBD1	.	TRBV2	TRBJ2-5	CAREGQGRETQYF	TGTGCCAGGGAGGGACAGGGAAGGGAGACCCAGTACTTC
TRBD2	.	TRBV6-4	TRBJ2-1	CASSPDPRLAGGGEQFF	TGTGCCAGCAGTCCTGACCCCCGACTAGCGGGAGGAGGGGAGCAGTTCTTC
.	.	TRBV25-1	TRBJ1-4	CASSAGLGEKLFF	TGTGCCAGCAGTGCAGGGTTGGGTGAAAAACTGTTTTTT
TRBD1	.	TRBV18	TRBJ1-5	CASSRDSHQPQHF	TGTGCCAGCTCAAGGGACAGTCATCAGCCCCAGCATTTT
.	few	TRBV5-1	TRBJ1-6	CASSLGTDYYNSPLHF	TGCGCCAGCAGCTTGGGGACAGACTACTATAATTCACCCCTCCACTTT
.	.	TRBV7-9	TRBJ2-5	CATSMGGRPQETQYF	TGTGCCACCTCGATGGGGGGGCGGCCGCAAGAGACCCAGTACTTC
TRBD1	once	TRBV9	TRBJ1-2	CASSVGQGARGYTF	TGTGCCAGCAGCGTAGGGCAGGGGGCGCGAGGCTACACCTTC
.	.	TRBV9	TRBJ2-7	CASSVARRAYEQYF	TGTGCCAGCAGCGTAGCAAGGAGGGCCTACGAGCAGTACTTC
.	.	TRBV30	TRBJ1-2	CAWSETGDYGYTF	TGTGCCTGGAGTGAGACAGGAGACTATGGCTACACCTTC
.	.	TRBV10-3	TRBJ1-2	CAISARQDTYGYTF	TGTGCCATCAGCGCTAGACAGGACACCTATGGCTACACCTTC
.	.	TRBV29-1	TRBJ2-1	CSSSSGGSLYNEQFF	TGCAGCTCCTCGTCCGGCGGAAGCCTGTACAATGAGCAGTTCTTC
TRBD2	few	TRBV11-2	TRBJ2-3	CASSLVAGPTDTQYF	TGTGCCAGCAGCTTAGTAGCGGGGCCCACAGATACGCAGTATTTT